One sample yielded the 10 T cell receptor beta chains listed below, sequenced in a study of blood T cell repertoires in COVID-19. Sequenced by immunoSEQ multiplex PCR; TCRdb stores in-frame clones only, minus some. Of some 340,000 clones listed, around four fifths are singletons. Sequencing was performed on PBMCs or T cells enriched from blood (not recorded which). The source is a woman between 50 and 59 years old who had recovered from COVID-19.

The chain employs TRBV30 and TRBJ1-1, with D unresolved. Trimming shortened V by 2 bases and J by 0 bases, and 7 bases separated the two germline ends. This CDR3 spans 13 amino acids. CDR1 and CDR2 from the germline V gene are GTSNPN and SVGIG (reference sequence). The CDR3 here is CAWSSYMNTEAFF. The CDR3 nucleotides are TGTGCCTGGAGTTCTTATATGAACACTGAAGCTTTCTTT.

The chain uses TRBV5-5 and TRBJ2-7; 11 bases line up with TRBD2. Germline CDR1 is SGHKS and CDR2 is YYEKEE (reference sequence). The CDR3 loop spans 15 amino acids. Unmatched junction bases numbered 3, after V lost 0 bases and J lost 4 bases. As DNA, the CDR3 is TGTGCCAGCAGCTTGGAACTAGCGGGAGTTTACGAGCAGTACTTC. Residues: CASSLELAGVYEQYF.

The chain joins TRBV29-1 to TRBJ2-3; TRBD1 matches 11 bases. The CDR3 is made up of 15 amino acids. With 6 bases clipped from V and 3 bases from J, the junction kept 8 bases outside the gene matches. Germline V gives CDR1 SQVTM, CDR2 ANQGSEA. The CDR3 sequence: CSVGQGAAGTDTQYF. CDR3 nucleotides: TGCAGCGTCGGACAGGGGGCAGCGGGAACAGATACGCAGTATTTT.

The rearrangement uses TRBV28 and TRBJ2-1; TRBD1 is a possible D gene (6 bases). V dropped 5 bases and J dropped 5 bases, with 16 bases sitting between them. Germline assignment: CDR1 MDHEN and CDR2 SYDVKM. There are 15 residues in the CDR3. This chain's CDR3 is CASSPWGTSDNEQFF. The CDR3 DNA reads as TGTGCCAGCAGTCCCTGGGGGACAAGCGACAATGAGCAGTTCTTC.

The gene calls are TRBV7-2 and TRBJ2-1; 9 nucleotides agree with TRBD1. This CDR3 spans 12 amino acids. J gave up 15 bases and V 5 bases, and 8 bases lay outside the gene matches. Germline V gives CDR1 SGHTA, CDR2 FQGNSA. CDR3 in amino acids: CASSPRTGVPFF. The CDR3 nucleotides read TGTGCCAGCAGCCCCCGGACAGGGGTCCCGTTCTTC.

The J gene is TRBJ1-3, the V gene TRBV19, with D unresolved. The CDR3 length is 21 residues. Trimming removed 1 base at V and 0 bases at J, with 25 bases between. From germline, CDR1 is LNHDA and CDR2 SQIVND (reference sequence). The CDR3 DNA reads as TGTGCCAGTAGTATAGCGTGGGAGAGGACTATCCTTTTAAACTCTGGAAACACCATATATTTT. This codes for CASSIAWERTILLNSGNTIYF.

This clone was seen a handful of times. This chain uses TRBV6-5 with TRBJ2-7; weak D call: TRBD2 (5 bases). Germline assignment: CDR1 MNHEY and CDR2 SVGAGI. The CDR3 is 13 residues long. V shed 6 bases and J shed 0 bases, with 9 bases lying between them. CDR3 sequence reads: CASRGGSSYEQYF. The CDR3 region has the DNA TGTGCCAGCAGGGGTGGGAGCTCCTACGAGCAGTACTTC.

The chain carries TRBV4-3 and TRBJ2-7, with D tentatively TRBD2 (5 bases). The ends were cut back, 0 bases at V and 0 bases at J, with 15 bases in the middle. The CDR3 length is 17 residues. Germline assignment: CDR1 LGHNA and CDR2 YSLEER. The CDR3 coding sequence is TGCGCCAGCAGCCAAGATTATGCTTACGGGATCTCCTACGAGCAGTACTTC. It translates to CASSQDYAYGISYEQYF.

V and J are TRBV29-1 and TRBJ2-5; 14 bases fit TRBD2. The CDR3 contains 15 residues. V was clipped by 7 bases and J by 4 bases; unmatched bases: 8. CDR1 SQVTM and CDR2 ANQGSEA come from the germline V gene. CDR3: CSATTGTSGGETQYF. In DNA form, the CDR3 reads TGCAGCGCTACCACCGGGACTAGCGGGGGAGAGACCCAGTACTTC.

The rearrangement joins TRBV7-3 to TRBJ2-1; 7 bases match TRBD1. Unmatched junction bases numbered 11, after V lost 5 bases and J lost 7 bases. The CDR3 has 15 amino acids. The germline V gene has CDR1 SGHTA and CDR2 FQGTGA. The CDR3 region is CASSQRRTGENEQFF. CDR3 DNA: TGTGCCAGCAGCCAACGGCGAACAGGGGAAAATGAGCAGTTCTTC.